A selection of T cell receptor beta chains follows, all from one sample in a study of blood T cell repertoires in COVID-19. TCRdb's table, derived via immunoSEQ multiplex PCR, lists solely in-frame clones and lacks some. The sample contains roughly 70,000 clones, about nine tenths of which appear only once. Material: peripheral blood. The receptor set was obtained from a man aged 50 to 60 with acute or convalescent COVID-19. Each CDR3 is given with its conserved first and last residue. A D gene is named only where the DNA matches it firmly. Some rows mark clone size as missing; the rest say once, few, many or name a class of expanded clone.

d_gene: NA
abundance: NA
j_gene: TRBJ1-1
v_gene: TRBV9
CDR3aa: CASSVNLWGGEAFF
CDR3nt: TGTGCCAGCAGCGTAAATCTTTGGGGGGGTGAAGCTTTCTTT

d_gene: TRBD2
abundance: NA
j_gene: TRBJ2-1
v_gene: TRBV28
CDR3aa: CASSLRTSGMGGWREQFF
CDR3nt: TGTGCCAGCAGTCTCAGGACTAGCGGGATGGGGGGTTGGAGGGAGCAGTTCTTC

d_gene: TRBD2
abundance: NA
j_gene: TRBJ2-3
v_gene: TRBV30
CDR3aa: CAWSVAGGTDTQYF
CDR3nt: TGTGCCTGGAGTGTAGCGGGGGGAACAGATACGCAGTATTTT

d_gene: NA
abundance: NA
j_gene: TRBJ2-3
v_gene: TRBV5-1
CDR3aa: CASSPPWGGGSDTQYF
CDR3nt: TGCGCCAGCAGCCCCCCTTGGGGGGGCGGGTCAGATACGCAGTATTTT

d_gene: TRBD1
abundance: NA
j_gene: TRBJ2-3
v_gene: TRBV28
CDR3aa: CASSSGGAVDTQYF
CDR3nt: TGTGCCAGCAGTTCAGGGGGCGCGGTAGATACGCAGTATTTT

d_gene: TRBD2
abundance: NA
j_gene: TRBJ2-2
v_gene: TRBV11-2
CDR3aa: CASSFSSGGAAAGELFF
CDR3nt: TGTGCCAGCAGCTTTTCTAGCGGGGGGGCAGCAGCCGGGGAGCTGTTTTTT

d_gene: TRBD1
abundance: NA
j_gene: TRBJ1-5
v_gene: TRBV19
CDR3aa: CASSSQGGNQPQHF
CDR3nt: TGTGCCAGTAGTAGTCAGGGGGGCAATCAGCCCCAGCATTTT

d_gene: TRBD2
abundance: NA
j_gene: TRBJ2-5
v_gene: TRBV2
CDR3aa: CASSAGTSEQETQYF
CDR3nt: TGTGCCAGCAGCGCTGGGACTAGCGAGCAAGAGACCCAGTACTTC

d_gene: TRBD2
abundance: NA
j_gene: TRBJ2-3
v_gene: TRBV15
CDR3aa: CATSRPNGGTDTQYF
CDR3nt: TGTGCCACCAGCAGACCAAACGGGGGGACAGATACGCAGTATTTT

d_gene: TRBD1
abundance: NA
j_gene: TRBJ1-3
v_gene: TRBV9
CDR3aa: CASSVGVGQGADSGNTIYF
CDR3nt: TGTGCCAGCAGCGTAGGTGTGGGACAGGGGGCCGACTCTGGAAACACCATATATTTT

d_gene: NA
abundance: NA
j_gene: TRBJ1-1
v_gene: TRBV12-3/TRBV12-4
CDR3aa: CASSLVAEAFF
CDR3nt: TGTGCCAGCAGTTTGGTGGCAGAAGCTTTCTTT

d_gene: TRBD1
abundance: NA
j_gene: TRBJ1-5
v_gene: TRBV28
CDR3aa: CASSRGQGEYQPQHF
CDR3nt: TGTGCCAGCAGCCGAGGACAGGGGGAGTATCAGCCCCAGCATTTT

d_gene: NA
abundance: NA
j_gene: TRBJ1-2
v_gene: TRBV27
CDR3aa: CASSFLNHRGYTF
CDR3nt: TGTGCCAGCAGTTTTCTGAACCATCGGGGCTACACCTTC

d_gene: TRBD2
abundance: NA
j_gene: TRBJ2-7
v_gene: TRBV10-3
CDR3aa: CAISRGLAGVDEQYF
CDR3nt: TGTGCCATCAGCCGGGGACTAGCGGGAGTGGACGAGCAGTACTTC

d_gene: NA
abundance: NA
j_gene: TRBJ2-7
v_gene: TRBV27
CDR3aa: CASTRGNSYEQYF
CDR3nt: TGTGCCAGCACCAGGGGCAACTCCTACGAGCAGTACTTC

d_gene: NA
abundance: NA
j_gene: TRBJ1-6
v_gene: TRBV5-4
CDR3aa: CASSSSGGLGNSPLHF
CDR3nt: TGTGCCAGCAGCTCTAGTGGGGGACTCGGAAATTCACCCCTCCACTTT

d_gene: NA
abundance: few
j_gene: TRBJ2-7
v_gene: TRBV12-3/TRBV12-4
CDR3aa: CASGLVRVYEQYF
CDR3nt: TGTGCCAGCGGGTTGGTGCGGGTCTACGAGCAGTACTTC

d_gene: TRBD1
abundance: NA
j_gene: TRBJ1-4
v_gene: TRBV6-2/TRBV6-3
CDR3aa: CASSSRQGVDEKLFF
CDR3nt: TGTGCCAGCAGTTCGCGACAGGGGGTAGACGAAAAACTGTTTTTT

d_gene: NA
abundance: NA
j_gene: TRBJ1-5
v_gene: TRBV19
CDR3aa: CASNWLGTGKPQHF
CDR3nt: TGTGCCAGTAATTGGCTTGGTACGGGGAAGCCCCAGCATTTT

d_gene: NA
abundance: once
j_gene: TRBJ1-1
v_gene: TRBV27
CDR3aa: CASTGYPGTEAFF
CDR3nt: TGTGCCAGCACAGGGTACCCTGGCACTGAAGCTTTCTTT

d_gene: NA
abundance: NA
j_gene: TRBJ1-1
v_gene: TRBV6-5
CDR3aa: CACRGRRNTEAFF
CDR3nt: TGTGCCTGCAGAGGGAGGAGGAACACTGAAGCTTTCTTT

d_gene: NA
abundance: NA
j_gene: TRBJ2-7
v_gene: TRBV3-1/TRBV3-2
CDR3aa: CASSQGVVVEQYF
CDR3nt: TGTGCCAGCAGCCAAGGCGTGGTGGTCGAGCAGTACTTC

d_gene: NA
abundance: NA
j_gene: TRBJ2-2
v_gene: TRBV29-1
CDR3aa: CSVELNTGELFF
CDR3nt: TGCAGCGTTGAACTGAACACCGGGGAGCTGTTTTTT

d_gene: NA
abundance: NA
j_gene: TRBJ1-5
v_gene: TRBV6-1
CDR3aa: CASSEGSGGDQPQHF
CDR3nt: TGTGCCAGCAGTGAAGGGTCGGGAGGGGATCAGCCCCAGCATTTT

d_gene: NA
abundance: NA
j_gene: TRBJ2-1
v_gene: TRBV6-2/TRBV6-3
CDR3aa: CASSSHRDEQFF
CDR3nt: TGTGCCAGCAGCTCTCACAGGGATGAGCAGTTCTTC

d_gene: NA
abundance: NA
j_gene: TRBJ2-5
v_gene: TRBV6-4
CDR3aa: CASSASHQETQYF
CDR3nt: TGTGCCAGCAGCGCGAGCCACCAAGAGACCCAGTACTTC

d_gene: NA
abundance: NA
j_gene: TRBJ2-7
v_gene: TRBV28
CDR3aa: CASTSSYEQYF
CDR3nt: TGTGCCAGCACCAGCTCCTACGAGCAGTACTTC

d_gene: NA
abundance: once
j_gene: TRBJ2-7
v_gene: TRBV3-1/TRBV3-2
CDR3aa: CASSQDSPLYEQYF
CDR3nt: TGTGCCAGCAGCCAAGATTCCCCCCTCTACGAGCAGTACTTC

d_gene: NA
abundance: NA
j_gene: TRBJ1-6
v_gene: TRBV11-3
CDR3aa: CASSKGENSPLHF
CDR3nt: TGTGCCAGCAGCAAGGGAGAGAATTCACCCCTCCACTTT

d_gene: NA
abundance: NA
j_gene: TRBJ1-3
v_gene: TRBV10-2
CDR3aa: CASKGDGNTIYF
CDR3nt: TGCGCCAGCAAAGGGGATGGGAACACCATATATTTT

d_gene: NA
abundance: NA
j_gene: TRBJ2-2
v_gene: TRBV9
CDR3aa: CASSSRRQPGELFF
CDR3nt: TGTGCCAGCAGCTCCCGAAGACAACCCGGGGAGCTGTTTTTT

d_gene: TRBD2
abundance: NA
j_gene: TRBJ2-3
v_gene: TRBV9
CDR3aa: CASSPTSGDFQTQYF
CDR3nt: TGTGCCAGCAGCCCCACTAGCGGGGACTTTCAGACGCAGTATTTT

d_gene: NA
abundance: NA
j_gene: TRBJ1-1
v_gene: TRBV28
CDR3aa: CASSSPTSNTEAFF
CDR3nt: TGTGCCAGCAGTTCCCCGACTTCGAACACTGAAGCTTTCTTT

d_gene: TRBD2
abundance: NA
j_gene: TRBJ2-2
v_gene: TRBV4-1
CDR3aa: CASSHGTSGGRELFF
CDR3nt: TGCGCCAGCAGCCACGGGACTAGCGGGGGGCGGGAGCTGTTTTTT